A selection of T cell receptor beta chains follows, all from one sample in a study of T cell changes during pregnancy in multiple sclerosis. Clones were read by immunoSEQ multiplex PCR, and TCRdb kept only the in-frame ones, dropping some. The sample has about 29,000 clones; around 89% are singletons. The source was CD8+ T cells from peripheral blood mononuclear cells, collected after pregnancy. Receptors originate from a female donor with multiple sclerosis, enrolled in a pregnancy study. The CDR3 runs from the conserved cysteine through the conserved F or W. D genes are given only for firm matches.

D | V | CDR3
TRBD2 | TRBV19 | CASSATSGPYNEQFF
. | TRBV19 | CAGGGGSDNQPQHF
TRBD1 | TRBV4-3 | CASSQSRTGFSYEQYF
. | TRBV27 | CASSLSPRTVFYEQYF
. | TRBV27 | CASRLRGPIYEQYF
TRBD1 | TRBV5-6 | CASSSNPGQGYEQYF
. | TRBV5-1 | CASSLLSRGASIYEQYF
. | TRBV27 | CASRVRAGPVDEQFF
. | TRBV6-1 | CASSEYEEGSEAFF
. | TRBV19 | CASSIPAGSYNEQFF
TRBD1 | TRBV7-9 | CASSPTPTGEDQPQHF
. | TRBV11-2 | CASSFGVGNTIYF
. | TRBV6-5 | CASSYGEGGGTGGYTF
TRBD1 | TRBV2 | CASSEAQGVNYGYTF
TRBD2 | TRBV6-5 | CASSGLAGAAETQYF
TRBD2 | TRBV13 | CASSLKAGEWGETQYF
. | TRBV18 | CASSPLDGSASDTQYF
. | TRBV4-2 | CASSQEGGANYGYTF
TRBD2 | TRBV11-2 | CASTPSGDNEQFF
. | TRBV28 | CASSPPSEGLDEQYF
TRBD1 | TRBV7-9 | CASSFTTGTGTYEQYF
. | TRBV19 | CASSKMEPYEQYF
TRBD1 | TRBV7-9 | CASSLVGFDRGGGYTF
. | TRBV27 | CASSFSGANQPQHF
. | TRBV5-8 | CASNTRGYNEQFF
. | TRBV4-3 | CASSQDKRLAYNEQFF
TRBD2 | TRBV15 | CATSRGFSGSTTDTQYF
. | TRBV6-6 | CASRSGDSYEQYF
TRBD2 | TRBV6-1 | CASSERGRALDTGELFF
. | TRBV19 | CASTSGGAHNEQFF
. | TRBV10-3 | CAISGSGTNTEAFF
. | TRBV28 | CASTYSGGPQHF
. | TRBV27 | CASSLLRELADTQYF
. | TRBV11-2 | CASSIQGGTEAFF
TRBD2 | TRBV30 | CAWSLAGGNEQFF
. | TRBV29-1 | CSVEDLVGVGGYTF
. | TRBV19 | CASSIGGDSYEQYF
. | TRBV9 | CASSLKSQGGNTGELFF
. | TRBV2 | CASSVVKGKAGANVLTF
TRBD1 | TRBV28 | CASSFSTGGYEQYF
. | TRBV10-1 | CARPPQGEATYEQYF
TRBD1 | TRBV4-1 | CASSQEDRVVFYEQYF
TRBD2 | TRBV7-9 | CASNTGGVDYNEQFF
. | TRBV28 | CASSPTAGTPNTGELFF
TRBD2 | TRBV9 | CASSGIAGAPYNEQFF
TRBD2 | TRBV19 | CASSIGTSASTDTQYF
. | TRBV5-6 | CASSSHLLRLQTSYNEQFF
. | TRBV6-5 | CASSEGQPNEKLFF
. | TRBV5-4 | CASSSTRGLEQYF